This T cell receptor beta chain comes out of a study of blood T cells in healthy people across ages. Study-wide results and limits: Getting older went along with TCR beta diversity per million T cells dropping roughly linearly. Because donor CMV status was unknown, expanded clonotype changes were possibly confounded.

Next came a second PCR, run for about 7 to 12 cycles, which used a sample-barcoded 5' primer along with a J-beta primer mix. The template-switch adaptor was a 5' adaptor with 12 random nucleotides. It tagged each cDNA molecule. TCRdb ran MiXCR on the 5' RACE reads and lists one entry per CDR3 protein. The sample gives fewer than 800,000 distinct CDR3 sequences, under 25% of which show up once; roughly 3.4% is in the top ten. This CDR3 region has 15 residues. Germline V lookup: CDR1 SGHRS, CDR2 YFSETQ. V dropped 2 bases and J dropped 6 bases, with 16 bases sitting between them. A note on this clonotype: Antigen specificity is unknown.

The receptor's source is a man aged 65 to 79 in good health. J is TRBJ2-3 and V is TRBV5-1, with D perhaps matching TRBD1 (5 bases). The material sequenced was blood. DNA for the CDR3: TGCGCCAGCAGCTTAATAAGCAGCCCAGGGGATACGCAGTATTTT. Encoded protein: CASSLISSPGDTQYF.